This T cell receptor (beta chain) was captured in a study of T cell responses to AZD1222 COVID-19 vaccine. Whole-study results and caveats: Unmutated variant regions are reportedly the target of nearly half of TCRs that are spike-specific.

Regarding this clone: Its antigen remains unidentified.

Produced via immunoSEQ multiplex PCR; TCRdb's table is partial and in-frame only. The sample records 50,000 to 85,000 clones, about four fifths being singletons. The CDR3 sequence is 16 residues long. The junction had 7 bases not matched to a gene; V was cut back by 5 bases and J by 4 bases. Germline lookup yields CDR1 SQVTM and CDR2 ANQGSEA. The V gene is TRBV29-1, the J gene TRBJ2-6, with 11 nucleotides matching TRBD1. Sequencing used peripheral blood, obtained on day 0 of MenACWY control vaccination. The TCR originated in an adult in good health. The CDR3 nucleotides read TGCAGCGTTCTCGGACAGGGGGCAACCGGGGCCAACGTCCTGACTTTC. It specifies CSVLGQGATGANVLTF.